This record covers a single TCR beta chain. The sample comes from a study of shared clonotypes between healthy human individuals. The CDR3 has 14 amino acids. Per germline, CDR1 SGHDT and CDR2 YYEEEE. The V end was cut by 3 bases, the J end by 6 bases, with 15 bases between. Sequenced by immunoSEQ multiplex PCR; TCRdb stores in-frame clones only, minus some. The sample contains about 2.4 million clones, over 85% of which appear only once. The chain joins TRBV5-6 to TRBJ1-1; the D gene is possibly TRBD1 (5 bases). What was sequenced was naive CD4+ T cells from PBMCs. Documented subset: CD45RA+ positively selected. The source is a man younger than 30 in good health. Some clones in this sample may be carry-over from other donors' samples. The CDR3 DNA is TGTGCCAGCAGCTCCCTCCGACAGAATCCTGAAGCTTTCTTT. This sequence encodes CASSSLRQNPEAFF. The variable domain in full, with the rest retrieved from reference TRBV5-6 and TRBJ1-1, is DAGVTQSPTHLIKTRGQQVTLRCSPKSGHDTVSWYQQALGQGPQFIFQYYEEEERQRGNFPDRFSGHQFPNYSSELNVNALLLGDSALYLCASSSLRQNPEAFFGQGTRLTVV.